This TCR beta chain was obtained from a study of regulatory T cells in long-lasting Graves disease. Time point: newly diagnosed GD, antithyroid drugs for less than 3 months. From RNA extracted from PBMCs, the TCR library was made. This clonotype was recorded many times. Compared with germline, one end of the junction differs, possibly owing to a read error. To make TCR beta libraries, researchers used iRepertoire HTBI primers and Arm-PCR of CDR3 regions. In TCRdb, the multiplex PCR reads were re-called with MiXCR into one record per CDR3 protein. The sample shows 500,000 or so distinct CDR3 sequences, about 14% of them seen only once. These data were likewise used in another study, on T cells in Graves' hyperthyroidism and ophthalmopathy. This second study notes: Blood shared most expanded thyroid clonotypes above 0.001.

The material sequenced was peripheral blood mononuclear cells (PBMCs), taken at new diagnosis, from a patient treated with antithyroid drugs. The origin of this receptor is a woman aged 45-65 years with Graves disease.

CDR3 sequence (DNA): TGTGCCAGCAGTCCCGGGACAGTGAACACCGGGGAGCTGTTTTTT. It yields the protein CASSPGTVNTGELFF. This sequence joins TRBV5-1 and TRBJ2-2; 7 bases match TRBD1. CDR1 is SGHRS, CDR2 YFSETQ, per germline. The length of the CDR3 is 15 residues.